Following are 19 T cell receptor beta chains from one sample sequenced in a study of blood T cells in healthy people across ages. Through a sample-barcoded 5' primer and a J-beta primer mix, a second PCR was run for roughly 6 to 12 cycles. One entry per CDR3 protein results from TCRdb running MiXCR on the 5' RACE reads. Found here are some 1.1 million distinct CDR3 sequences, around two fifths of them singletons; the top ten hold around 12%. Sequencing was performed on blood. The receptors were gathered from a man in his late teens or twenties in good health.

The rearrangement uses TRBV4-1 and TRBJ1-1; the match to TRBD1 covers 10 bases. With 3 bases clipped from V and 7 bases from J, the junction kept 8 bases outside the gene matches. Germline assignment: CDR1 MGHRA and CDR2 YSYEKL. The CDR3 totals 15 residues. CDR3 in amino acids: CASSHTRDRGSEAFF. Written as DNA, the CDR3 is TGCGCCAGCAGCCACACACGGGACAGGGGTAGTGAAGCTTTCTTT.

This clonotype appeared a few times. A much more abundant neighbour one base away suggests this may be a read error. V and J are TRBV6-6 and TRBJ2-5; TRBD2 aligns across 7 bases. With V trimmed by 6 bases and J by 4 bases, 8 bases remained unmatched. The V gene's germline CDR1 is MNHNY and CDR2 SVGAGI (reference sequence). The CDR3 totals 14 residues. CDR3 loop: CASRLRTSGETQYF. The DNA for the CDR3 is TGTGCCAGCAGGCTCCGGACTAGTGGAGAGACCCAGTACTTC.

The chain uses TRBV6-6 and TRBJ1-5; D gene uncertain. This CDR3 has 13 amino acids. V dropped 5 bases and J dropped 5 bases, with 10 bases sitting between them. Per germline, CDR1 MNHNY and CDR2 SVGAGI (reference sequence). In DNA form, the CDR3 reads TGTGCCAGCAGTACAAAATCAGATCAGCCCCAGCATTTT. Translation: CASSTKSDQPQHF.

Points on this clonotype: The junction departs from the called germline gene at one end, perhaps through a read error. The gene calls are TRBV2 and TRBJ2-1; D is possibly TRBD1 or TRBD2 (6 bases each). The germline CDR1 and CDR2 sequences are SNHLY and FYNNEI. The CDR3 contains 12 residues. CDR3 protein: CASRRGDNERFF. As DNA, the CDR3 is TGTGCCAGCAGGCGCGGGGACAATGAGCGGTTCTTC.

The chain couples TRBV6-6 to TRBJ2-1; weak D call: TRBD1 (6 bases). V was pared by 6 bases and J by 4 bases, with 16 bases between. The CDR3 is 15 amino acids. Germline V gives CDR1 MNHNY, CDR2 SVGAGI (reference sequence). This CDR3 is CASSPVGALYNEQFF. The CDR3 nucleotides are TGTGCCAGCAGCCCCGTGGGGGCCCTGTACAATGAGCAGTTCTTC.

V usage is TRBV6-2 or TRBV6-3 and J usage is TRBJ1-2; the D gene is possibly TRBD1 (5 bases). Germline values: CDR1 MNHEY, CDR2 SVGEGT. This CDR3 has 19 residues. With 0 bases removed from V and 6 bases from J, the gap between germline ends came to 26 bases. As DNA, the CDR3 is TGTGCCAGCAGTTACTCGATTGGTCGGGGACGTGACCTAAGACATGGCTACACCTTC. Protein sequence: CASSYSIGRGRDLRHGYTF.

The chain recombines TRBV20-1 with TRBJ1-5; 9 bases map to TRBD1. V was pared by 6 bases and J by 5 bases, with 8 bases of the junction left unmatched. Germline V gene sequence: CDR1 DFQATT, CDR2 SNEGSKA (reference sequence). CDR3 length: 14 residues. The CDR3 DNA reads TGCAGTGCCCTAGGACAGGGGACTTATCAGCCCCAGCATTTT. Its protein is CSALGQGTYQPQHF.

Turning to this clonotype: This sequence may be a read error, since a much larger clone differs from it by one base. The chain's CDR3 is CASTRLDSPPHF. CDR3 DNA sequence: TGTGCCAGCACCCGACTTGATTCACCCCCCCACTTT. The chain joins TRBV12-3 or TRBV12-4 to TRBJ1-6; no firm D call. This CDR3 region has 12 residues.

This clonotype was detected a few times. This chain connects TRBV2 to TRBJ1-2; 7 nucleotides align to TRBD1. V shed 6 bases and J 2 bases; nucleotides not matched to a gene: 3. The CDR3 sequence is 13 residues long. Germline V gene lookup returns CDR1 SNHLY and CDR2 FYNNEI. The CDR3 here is CASRPQGNYGYTF. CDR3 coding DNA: TGTGCCAGCAGGCCACAGGGGAACTATGGCTACACCTTC.

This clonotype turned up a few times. In DNA, the CDR3 is TGTGCCAGCTCACCGATTGACAGGCCGAATTCACCCCTCCACTTT. Its protein is CASSPIDRPNSPLHF. The rearrangement uses TRBV18 and TRBJ1-6, with D possibly being TRBD1 (6 bases). The CDR3 is 15 residues long. From germline, CDR1 is KGHSH and CDR2 LQKENI. The germline V and J ends were trimmed by 3 bases and 7 bases, with 13 bases remaining between them.

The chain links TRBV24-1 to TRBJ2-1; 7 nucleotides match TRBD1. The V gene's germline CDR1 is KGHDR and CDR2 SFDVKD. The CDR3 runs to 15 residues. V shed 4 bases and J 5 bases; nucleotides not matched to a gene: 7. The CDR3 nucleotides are TGTGCCACCAGTGACATGGGACAGTCCAACAATGAGCAGTTCTTC. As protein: CATSDMGQSNNEQFF.

CDR3 region: CASTIDRADQPQHF. In DNA form, the CDR3 reads TGTGCCAGCACCATCGACAGGGCAGATCAGCCCCAGCATTTT. This sequence joins TRBV12-3 or TRBV12-4 and TRBJ1-5; 7 bases are a match to TRBD1. V dropped 7 bases and J dropped 5; count of bases not matched to a gene: 8. The CDR3 totals 14 residues.

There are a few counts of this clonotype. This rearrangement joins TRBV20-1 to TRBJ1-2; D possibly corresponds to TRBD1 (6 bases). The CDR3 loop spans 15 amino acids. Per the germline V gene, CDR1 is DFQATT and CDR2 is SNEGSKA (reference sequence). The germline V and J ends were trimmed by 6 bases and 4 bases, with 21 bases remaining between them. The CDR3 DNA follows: TGCAGTGCCCAGAAAGGGTCAGGGGTCGGCTATGGCTACACCTTC. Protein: CSAQKGSGVGYGYTF.

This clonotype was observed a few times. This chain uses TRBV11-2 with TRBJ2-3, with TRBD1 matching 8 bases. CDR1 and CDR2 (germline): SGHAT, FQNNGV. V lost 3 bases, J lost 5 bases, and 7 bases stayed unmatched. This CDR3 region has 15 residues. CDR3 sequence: CASSFPTGEGDTQYF. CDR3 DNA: TGTGCCAGCAGCTTTCCGACAGGGGAAGGAGATACGCAGTATTTT.

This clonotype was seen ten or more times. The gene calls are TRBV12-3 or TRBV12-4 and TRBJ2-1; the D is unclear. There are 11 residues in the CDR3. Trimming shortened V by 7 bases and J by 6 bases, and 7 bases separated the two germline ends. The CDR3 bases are TGTGCCAGCACTCTTGGCAATGAGCAGTTCTTC. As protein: CASTLGNEQFF.

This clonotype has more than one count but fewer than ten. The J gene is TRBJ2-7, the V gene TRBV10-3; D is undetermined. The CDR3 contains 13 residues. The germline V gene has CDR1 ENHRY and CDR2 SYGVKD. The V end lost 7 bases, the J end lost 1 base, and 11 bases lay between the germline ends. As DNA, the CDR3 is TGTGCCATCACGTCCGAGGAATCCTACGAGCAGTACTTC. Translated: CAITSEESYEQYF.

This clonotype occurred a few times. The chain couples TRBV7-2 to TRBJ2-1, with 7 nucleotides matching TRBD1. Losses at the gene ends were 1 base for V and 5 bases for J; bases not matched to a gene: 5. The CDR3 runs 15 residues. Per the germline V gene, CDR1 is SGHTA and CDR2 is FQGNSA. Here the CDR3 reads CASSLDGDSHNEQFF. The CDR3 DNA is TGTGCCAGCAGCTTAGATGGGGACAGTCACAATGAGCAGTTCTTC.

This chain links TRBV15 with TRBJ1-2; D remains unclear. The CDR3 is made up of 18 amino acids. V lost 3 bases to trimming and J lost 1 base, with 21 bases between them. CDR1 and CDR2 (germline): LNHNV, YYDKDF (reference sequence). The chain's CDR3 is CATSRSSLDSEGNYGYTF. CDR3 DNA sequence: TGTGCCACCAGCAGGAGTTCGTTAGATTCGGAGGGTAACTATGGCTACACCTTC.

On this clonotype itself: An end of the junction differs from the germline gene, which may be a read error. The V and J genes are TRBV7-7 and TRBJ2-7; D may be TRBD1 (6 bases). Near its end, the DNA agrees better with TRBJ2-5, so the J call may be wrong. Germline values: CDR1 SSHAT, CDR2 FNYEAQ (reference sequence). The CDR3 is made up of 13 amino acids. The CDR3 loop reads CASSTDRRETQYF. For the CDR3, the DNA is TGTGCTAGCAGCACCGACAGGAGAGAGACCCAGTACTTC.